This T cell receptor (beta chain) was captured by sequencing in a study of T cells in Graves' hyperthyroidism and ophthalmopathy. Findings and caveats of the study: The model identified upcoming ophthalmopathy a median roughly 6 months ahead of onset. Most expanded thyroid clonotypes above 0.001 also appeared in blood.

Those patients with uncontrolled infection, other autoimmune disease, pregnancy or lactation were excluded. Diagnoses rested on clinical symptoms, serum thyroxine and TRAb, thyroid ultrasound and orbital computed tomography. What was amplified from RNA transcripts were TCR beta CDR3 regions. HTBI primers were the set used in a first-round RT-PCR of the TCR CDR3. TCRdb reanalysed the multiplex PCR reads using MiXCR and keeps one entry per CDR3 protein. The sample consists of 650,000 to 750,000 distinct CDR3 sequences, about 14% of them appearing once. This CDR3 is 14 amino acids long. Per the germline V gene, CDR1 is MNHNS and CDR2 is SASEGT. The V segment lost 6 bases and the J segment 3 bases; nucleotides outside the gene matches: 5. This clonotype was recorded a few times. Antigen: not known.

The genes are TRBV6-1 and TRBJ1-1; TRBD1 matches at 9 bases. The sequencing sample was made of blood. The sequence was obtained from a woman between 18 and 30 years old with Graves' hyperthyroidism. CDR3 DNA sequence: TGTGCCAGCAGGAAGGGACAGGGCTACACTGAAGCTTTCTTT. Amino acids: CASRKGQGYTEAFF.